The following is a T cell receptor (beta chain) sequence with its context. Its antigen is not identified. This sample stems from a study of T-cell reconstitution after alpha-beta-depleted transplantation in children. General study points: From newly produced T cells came most of the T-cell counts and diversity one year after transplant.

The CDR3 extends over 13 amino acids. Unmatched junction bases numbered 5, after V lost 5 bases and J lost 5 bases. Germline assignment: CDR1 MNHEY and CDR2 SMNVEV (reference sequence). The library targeted TCRbeta and was prepared with unique molecular identifiers. TCRdb passed the PCR reads through MiXCR, listing each CDR3 protein once. Among some 600,000 distinct CDR3 sequences listed, 10% to 15% were seen once. The source material was PBMCs, mostly from graft donor cells, sampled 360 days after TCRalphabeta/CD19-depleted stem cell transplant. The TCR was taken from a male patient between 10 and 17 years old who had a stem cell transplant for acute myeloid leukemia, so the T cells may come from the graft donor. The V and J genes are TRBV27 and TRBJ2-5, with 7 positions matching TRBD2. CDR3 sequence reads: CASSTGGWETQYF. The CDR3 DNA reads as TGTGCCAGCAGTACGGGGGGATGGGAGACCCAGTACTTC.